This T cell receptor beta chain was sequenced during a study of PD-1 blockade in mismatch repair-deficient tumors. Study context: Enrolled about 2013-2016, patients had progressing, pretreated mismatch repair-deficient cancers of approximately 13 types. Study-wide results and caveats: After pembrolizumab, tumor-resident clones rose rapidly, then generally contracted before radiologic responses.

Comment on this clone: What it binds is not known.

The germline V gene encodes CDR1 SGHTS and CDR2 YDEGEE. The CDR3 has 14 amino acids. The V and J ends lost 7 bases and 4 bases, in that order; junction bases with no gene match: 8. Every patient had mismatch repair deficiency by PCR or immunohistochemistry. TCR sequencing covered a few patients who responded to pembrolizumab. Libraries were prepared by immunoSEQ multiplex PCR; TCRdb keeps only in-frame clonotypes and omits some of them. The data hold roughly 32,000 clones, with approximately 80% observed a single time. The J gene is TRBJ1-2, the V gene TRBV5-8; 9 bases line up with TRBD1. The source is an adult with mismatch repair-deficient cancer. Sequenced material: PBMCs, taken less than 7 weeks after starting pembrolizumab. In nucleotides, the CDR3 is TGTGCCAGCGGTCTACAGGGGGCGAGCTATGGCTACACCTTC. Translating it yields CASGLQGASYGYTF. Together with reference TRBV5-8 and TRBJ1-2, the CDR3 gives the full variable domain: EAGVTQSPTHLIKTRGQQATLRCSPISGHTSVYWYQQALGLGLQFLLWYDEGEERNRGNFPPRFSGRQFPNYSSELNVNALELEDSALYLCASGLQGASYGYTFGSGTRLTVV.